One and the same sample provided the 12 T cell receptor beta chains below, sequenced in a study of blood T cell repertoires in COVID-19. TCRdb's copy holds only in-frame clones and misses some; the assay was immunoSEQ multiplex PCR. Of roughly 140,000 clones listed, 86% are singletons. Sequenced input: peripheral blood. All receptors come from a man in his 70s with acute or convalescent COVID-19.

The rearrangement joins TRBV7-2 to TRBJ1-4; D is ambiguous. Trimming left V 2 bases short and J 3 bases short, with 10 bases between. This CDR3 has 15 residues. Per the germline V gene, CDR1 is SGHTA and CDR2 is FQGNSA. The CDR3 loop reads CASSLLADPNEKLFF. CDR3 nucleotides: TGTGCCAGCAGCTTATTGGCGGATCCTAATGAAAAACTGTTTTTT.

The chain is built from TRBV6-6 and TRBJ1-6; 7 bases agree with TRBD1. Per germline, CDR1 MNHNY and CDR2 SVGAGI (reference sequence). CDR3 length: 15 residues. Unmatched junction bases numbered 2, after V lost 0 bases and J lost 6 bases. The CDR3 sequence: CASSYSTGTNSPLHF. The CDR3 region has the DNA TGTGCCAGCAGTTACTCGACAGGGACTAATTCACCCCTCCACTTT.

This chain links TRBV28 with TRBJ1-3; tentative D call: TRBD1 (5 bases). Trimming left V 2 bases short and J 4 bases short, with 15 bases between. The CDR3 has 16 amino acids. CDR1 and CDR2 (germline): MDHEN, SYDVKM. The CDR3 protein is CASSLVVRAKGNTIYF. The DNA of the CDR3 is TGTGCCAGCAGTTTAGTAGTCAGGGCAAAAGGAAACACCATATATTTT.

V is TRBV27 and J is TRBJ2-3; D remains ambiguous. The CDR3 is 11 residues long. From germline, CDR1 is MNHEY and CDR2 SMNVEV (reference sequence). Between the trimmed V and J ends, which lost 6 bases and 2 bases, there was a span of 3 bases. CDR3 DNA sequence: TGTGCCAGCAGCTCCACAGATACGCAGTATTTT. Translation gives CASSSTDTQYF.

The CDR3 reads CASSLGGQHNEQFF. The CDR3 DNA is TGTGCCAGCAGCTTAGGGGGGCAACACAATGAGCAGTTCTTC. The genes are TRBV11-3 and TRBJ2-1; weak D call: TRBD1 (6 bases). Germline CDR1 reads SGHNT; CDR2 reads YENEEA. The CDR3 runs to 14 residues. V dropped 1 base and J dropped 5 bases, with 9 bases sitting between them.

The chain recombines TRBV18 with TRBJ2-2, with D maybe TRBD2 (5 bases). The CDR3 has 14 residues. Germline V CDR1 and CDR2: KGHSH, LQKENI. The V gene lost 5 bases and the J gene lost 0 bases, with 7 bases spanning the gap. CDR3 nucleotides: TGTGCCAGCTCAACAGCGGCGAACACCGGGGAGCTGTTTTTT. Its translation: CASSTAANTGELFF.

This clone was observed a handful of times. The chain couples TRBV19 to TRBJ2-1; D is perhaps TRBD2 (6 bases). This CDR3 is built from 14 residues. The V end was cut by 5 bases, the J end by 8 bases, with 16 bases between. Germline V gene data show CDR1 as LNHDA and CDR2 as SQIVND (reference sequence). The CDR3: CASSSWGDGDEQFF. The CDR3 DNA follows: TGTGCCAGTAGTTCCTGGGGGGATGGCGATGAGCAGTTCTTC.

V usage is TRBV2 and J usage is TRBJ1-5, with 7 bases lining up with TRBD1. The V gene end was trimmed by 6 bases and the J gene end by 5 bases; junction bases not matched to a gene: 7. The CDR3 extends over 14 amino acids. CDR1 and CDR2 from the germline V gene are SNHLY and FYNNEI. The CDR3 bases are TGTGCCAGCAGCACAAAACAGGGGTATCAGCCCCAGCATTTT. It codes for CASSTKQGYQPQHF.

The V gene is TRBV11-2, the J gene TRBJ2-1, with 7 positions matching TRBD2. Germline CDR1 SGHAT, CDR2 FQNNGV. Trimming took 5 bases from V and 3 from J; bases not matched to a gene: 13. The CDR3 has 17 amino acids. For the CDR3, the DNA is TGTGCCAGCAGCCTTAGTAACGCGGGAGAATACTACAATGAGCAGTTCTTC. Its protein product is CASSLSNAGEYYNEQFF.

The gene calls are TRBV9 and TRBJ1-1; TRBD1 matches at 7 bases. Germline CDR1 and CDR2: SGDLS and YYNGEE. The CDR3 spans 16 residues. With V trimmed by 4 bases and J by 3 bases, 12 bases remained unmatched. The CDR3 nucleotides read TGTGCCAGCAGCCCATCACAGGGGCGGGTGGACACTGAAGCTTTCTTT. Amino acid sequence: CASSPSQGRVDTEAFF.

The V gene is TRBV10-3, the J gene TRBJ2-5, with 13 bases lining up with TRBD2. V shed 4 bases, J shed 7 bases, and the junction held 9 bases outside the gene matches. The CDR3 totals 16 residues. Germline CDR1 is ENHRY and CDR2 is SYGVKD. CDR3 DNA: TGTGCCATCAGTGCCGGGACTAGCGGGACTGGGGGGACCCAGTACTTC. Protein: CAISAGTSGTGGTQYF.

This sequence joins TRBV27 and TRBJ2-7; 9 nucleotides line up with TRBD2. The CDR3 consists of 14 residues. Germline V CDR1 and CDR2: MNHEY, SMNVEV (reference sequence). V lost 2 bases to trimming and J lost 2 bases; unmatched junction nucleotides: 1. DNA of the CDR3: TGTGCCAGCAGTTTACTAGCGGGAACCTACGAGCAGTACTTC. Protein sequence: CASSLLAGTYEQYF.